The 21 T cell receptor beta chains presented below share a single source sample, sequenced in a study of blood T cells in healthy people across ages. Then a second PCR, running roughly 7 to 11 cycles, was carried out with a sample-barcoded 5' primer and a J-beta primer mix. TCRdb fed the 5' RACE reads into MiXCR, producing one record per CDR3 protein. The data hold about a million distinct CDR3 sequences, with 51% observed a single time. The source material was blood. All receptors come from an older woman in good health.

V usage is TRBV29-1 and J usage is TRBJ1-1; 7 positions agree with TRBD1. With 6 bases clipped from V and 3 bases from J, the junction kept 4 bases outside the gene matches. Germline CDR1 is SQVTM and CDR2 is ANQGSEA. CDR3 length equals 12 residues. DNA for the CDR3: TGCAGCGTGCGGGACAGTTACACTGAAGCTTTCTTT. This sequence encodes CSVRDSYTEAFF.

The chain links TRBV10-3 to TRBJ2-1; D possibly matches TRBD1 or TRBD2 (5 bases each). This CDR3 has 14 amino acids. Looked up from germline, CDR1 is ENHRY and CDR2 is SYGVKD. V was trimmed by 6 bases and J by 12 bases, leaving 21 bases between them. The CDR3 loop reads CAISLRDVSRVQFF. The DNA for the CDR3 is TGTGCCATCAGCCTCCGGGACGTGAGCAGGGTGCAGTTCTTC.

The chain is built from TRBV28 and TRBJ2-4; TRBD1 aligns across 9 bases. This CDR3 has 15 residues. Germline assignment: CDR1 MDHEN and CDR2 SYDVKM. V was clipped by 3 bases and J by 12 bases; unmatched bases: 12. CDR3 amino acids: CASSFGDRESGGQYF. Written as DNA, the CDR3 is TGTGCCAGCAGTTTTGGGGACAGGGAATCAGGCGGTCAGTACTTC.

CDR3 coding DNA: TGTGCCAGCAGCATGAAACAGGGGTTGTCCTACGAGCAGTACTTC. Translating gives CASSMKQGLSYEQYF. This chain joins TRBV7-2 and TRBJ2-7, with 7 bases that match TRBD1. V trimming: 5 bases; J trimming: 1 base; junction bases outside the gene matches: 8. CDR1 is SGHTA and CDR2 is FQGNSA in the germline V gene. CDR3 length: 15 amino acids.

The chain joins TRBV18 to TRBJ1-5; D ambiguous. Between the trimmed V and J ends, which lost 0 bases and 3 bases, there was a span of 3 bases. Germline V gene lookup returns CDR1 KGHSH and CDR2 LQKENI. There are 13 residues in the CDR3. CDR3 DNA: TGTGCCAGCTCACCACCGTTCAATCAGCCCCAGCATTTT. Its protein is CASSPPFNQPQHF.

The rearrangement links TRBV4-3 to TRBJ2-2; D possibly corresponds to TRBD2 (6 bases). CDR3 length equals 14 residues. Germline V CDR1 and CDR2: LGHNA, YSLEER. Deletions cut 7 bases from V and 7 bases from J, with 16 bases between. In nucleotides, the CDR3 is TGCGCCAGCACTCCTATGGCGGGGTACGGGGAGCTGTTTTTT. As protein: CASTPMAGYGELFF.

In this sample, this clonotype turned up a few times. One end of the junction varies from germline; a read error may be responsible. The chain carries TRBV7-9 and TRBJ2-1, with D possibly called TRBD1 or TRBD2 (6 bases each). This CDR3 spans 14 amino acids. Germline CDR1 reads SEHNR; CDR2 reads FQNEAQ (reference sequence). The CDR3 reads CASSLAGGDNEQFF. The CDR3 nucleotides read TGCGCCAGCAGCTTGGCCGGGGGCGACAATGAGCAGTTCTTC.

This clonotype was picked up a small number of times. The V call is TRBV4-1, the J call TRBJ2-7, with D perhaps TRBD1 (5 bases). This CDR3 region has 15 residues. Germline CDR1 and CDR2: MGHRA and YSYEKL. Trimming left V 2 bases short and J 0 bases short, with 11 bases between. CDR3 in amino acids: CASSQSGIGSYEQYF. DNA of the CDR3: TGCGCCAGCAGCCAATCAGGGATAGGCTCCTACGAGCAGTACTTC.

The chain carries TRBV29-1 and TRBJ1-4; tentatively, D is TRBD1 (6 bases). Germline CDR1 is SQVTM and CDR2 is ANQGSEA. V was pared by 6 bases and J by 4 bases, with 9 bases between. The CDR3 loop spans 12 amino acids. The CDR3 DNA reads TGCAGCGTGTGGACAGTTAATGAAAAACTGTTTTTT. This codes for CSVWTVNEKLFF.

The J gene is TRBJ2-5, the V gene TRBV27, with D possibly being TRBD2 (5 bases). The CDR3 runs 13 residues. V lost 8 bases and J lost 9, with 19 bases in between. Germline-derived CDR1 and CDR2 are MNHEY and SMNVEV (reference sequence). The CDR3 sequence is CASGGMRDRAQYF. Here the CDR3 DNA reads TGTGCCAGCGGTGGCATGAGGGATAGGGCCCAGTACTTC.

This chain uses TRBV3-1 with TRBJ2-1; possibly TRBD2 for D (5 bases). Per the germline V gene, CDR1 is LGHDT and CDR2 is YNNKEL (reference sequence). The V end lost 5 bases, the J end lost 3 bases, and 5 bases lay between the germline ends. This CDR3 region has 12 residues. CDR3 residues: CASSDYYNEQFF. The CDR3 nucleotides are TGTGCCAGCAGCGACTACTACAATGAGCAGTTCTTC.

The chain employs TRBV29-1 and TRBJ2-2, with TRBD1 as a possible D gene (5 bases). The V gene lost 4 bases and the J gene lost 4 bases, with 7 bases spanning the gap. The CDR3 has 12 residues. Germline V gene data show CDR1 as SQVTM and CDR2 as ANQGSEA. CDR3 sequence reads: CSVAGSTGELFF. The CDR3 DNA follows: TGCAGCGTTGCAGGGTCCACCGGGGAGCTGTTTTTT.

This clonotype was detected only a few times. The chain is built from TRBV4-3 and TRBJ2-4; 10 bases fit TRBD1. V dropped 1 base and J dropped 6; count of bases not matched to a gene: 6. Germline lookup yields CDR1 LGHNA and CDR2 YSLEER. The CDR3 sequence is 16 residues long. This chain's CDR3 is CASSQVVTGGPNIQYF. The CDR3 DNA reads TGCGCCAGCAGCCAAGTTGTGACAGGGGGCCCAAACATTCAGTACTTC.

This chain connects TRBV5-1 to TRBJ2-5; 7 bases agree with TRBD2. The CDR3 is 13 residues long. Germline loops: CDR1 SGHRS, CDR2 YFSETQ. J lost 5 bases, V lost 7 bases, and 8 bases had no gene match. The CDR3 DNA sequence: TGCGCCAGCGCTGGCGGGAGTTGGGAGACCCAGTACTTC. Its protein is CASAGGSWETQYF.

CDR3 in amino acids: CSVGTAGGQDTQYF. The CDR3 DNA sequence: TGCAGCGTTGGGACGGCGGGAGGTCAAGATACGCAGTATTTT. This sequence joins TRBV29-1 and TRBJ2-3; the match to TRBD2 covers 8 bases. The germline CDR1 and CDR2 sequences are SQVTM and ANQGSEA. The length of the CDR3 is 14 residues. V lost 4 bases, J lost 5 bases, and 8 bases stayed unmatched.

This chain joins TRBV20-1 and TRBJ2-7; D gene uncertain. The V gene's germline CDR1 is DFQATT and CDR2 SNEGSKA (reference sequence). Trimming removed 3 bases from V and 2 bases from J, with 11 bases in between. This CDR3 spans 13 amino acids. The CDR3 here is CSASWAQTYEQYF. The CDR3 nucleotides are TGCAGTGCTAGTTGGGCGCAAACCTACGAGCAGTACTTC.

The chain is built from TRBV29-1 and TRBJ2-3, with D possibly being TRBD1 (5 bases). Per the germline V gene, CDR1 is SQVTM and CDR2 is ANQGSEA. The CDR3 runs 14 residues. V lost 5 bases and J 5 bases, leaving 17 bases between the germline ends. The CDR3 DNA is TGCAGCGTTCCTCCGTGGCAGGGTGGAGATACGCAGTATTTT. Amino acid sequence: CSVPPWQGGDTQYF.

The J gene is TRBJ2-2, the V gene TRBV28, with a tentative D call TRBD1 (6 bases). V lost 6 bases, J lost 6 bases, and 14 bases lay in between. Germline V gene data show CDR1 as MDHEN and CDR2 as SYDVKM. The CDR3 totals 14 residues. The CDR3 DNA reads TGTGCCAGCAGCCGACACAGGGCCCCCGGGGAGCTGTTTTTT. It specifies CASSRHRAPGELFF.

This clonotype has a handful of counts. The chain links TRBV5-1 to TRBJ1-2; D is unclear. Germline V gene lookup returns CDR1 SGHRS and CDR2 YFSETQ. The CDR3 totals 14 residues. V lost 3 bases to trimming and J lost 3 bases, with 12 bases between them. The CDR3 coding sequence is TGCGCCAGCAGCTCGGTCGTTGGACACTATGGCTACACCTTC. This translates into CASSSVVGHYGYTF. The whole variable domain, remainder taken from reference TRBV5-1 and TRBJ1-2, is KAGVTQTPRYLIKTRGQQVTLSCSPISGHRSVSWYQQTPGQGLQFLFEYFSETQRNKGNFPGRFSGRQFSNSRSEMNVSTLELGDSALYLCASSSVVGHYGYTFGSGTRLTVV.

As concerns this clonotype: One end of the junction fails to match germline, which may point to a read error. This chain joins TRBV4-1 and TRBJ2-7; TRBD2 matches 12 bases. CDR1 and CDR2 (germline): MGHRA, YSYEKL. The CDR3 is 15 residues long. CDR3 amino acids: CASSQGLAGVYGQYF. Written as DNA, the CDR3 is TGCGCCAGCAGCCAAGGACTAGCGGGAGTCTACGGGCAGTACTTC.

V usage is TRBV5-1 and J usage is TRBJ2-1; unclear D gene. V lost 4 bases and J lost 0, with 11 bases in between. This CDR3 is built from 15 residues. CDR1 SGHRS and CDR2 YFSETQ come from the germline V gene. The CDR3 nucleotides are TGCGCCAGCAGCACCCCCGAGAGCTCCTACAATGAGCAGTTCTTC. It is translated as CASSTPESSYNEQFF.